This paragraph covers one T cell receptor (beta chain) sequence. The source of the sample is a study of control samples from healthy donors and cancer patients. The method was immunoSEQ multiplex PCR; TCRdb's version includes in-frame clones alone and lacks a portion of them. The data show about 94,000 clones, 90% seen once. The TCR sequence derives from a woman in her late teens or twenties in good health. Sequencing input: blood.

CDR3 region: CASSRARTEHQPQHF. The CDR3 bases are TGTGCCAGCAGCCGAGCTAGGACAGAACATCAGCCCCAGCATTTT. V is TRBV4-2 and J is TRBJ1-5; a weak D match, TRBD1 (6 bases). The CDR3 has 15 amino acids. V was clipped by 4 bases and J by 5 bases, with 15 bases between them. Looked up from germline, CDR1 is LGHNA and CDR2 is YNFKEQ.